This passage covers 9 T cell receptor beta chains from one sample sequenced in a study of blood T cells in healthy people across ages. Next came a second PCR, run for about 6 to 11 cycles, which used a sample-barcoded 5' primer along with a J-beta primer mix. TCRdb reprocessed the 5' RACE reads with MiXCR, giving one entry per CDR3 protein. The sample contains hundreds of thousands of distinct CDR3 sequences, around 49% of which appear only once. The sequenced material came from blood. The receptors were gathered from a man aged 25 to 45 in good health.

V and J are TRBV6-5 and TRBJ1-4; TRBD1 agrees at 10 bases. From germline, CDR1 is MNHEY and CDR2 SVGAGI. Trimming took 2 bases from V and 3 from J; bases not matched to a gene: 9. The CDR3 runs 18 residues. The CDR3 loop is CASSYTGTGEVANEKLFF. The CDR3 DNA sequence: TGTGCCAGCAGTTACACTGGGACAGGGGAAGTAGCTAATGAAAAACTGTTTTTT.

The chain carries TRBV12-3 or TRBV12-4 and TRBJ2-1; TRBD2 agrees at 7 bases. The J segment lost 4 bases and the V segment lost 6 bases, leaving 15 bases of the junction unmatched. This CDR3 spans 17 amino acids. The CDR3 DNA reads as TGTGCCAGCAGGGGGGGGGTCCCCCCCGCGTTTTACAATGAGCAGTTCTTC. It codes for CASRGGVPPAFYNEQFF.

CDR3 protein: CSPDTPMNTEAFF. Written as DNA, the CDR3 is TGCAGTCCGGACACGCCCATGAACACTGAAGCTTTCTTT. This chain connects TRBV20-1 to TRBJ1-1, with a weak D call TRBD1 (5 bases). The CDR3 is 13 residues long. Germline V CDR1 and CDR2: DFQATT, SNEGSKA (reference sequence). Trimming stripped 8 bases from V and 0 bases from J, with 13 bases between.

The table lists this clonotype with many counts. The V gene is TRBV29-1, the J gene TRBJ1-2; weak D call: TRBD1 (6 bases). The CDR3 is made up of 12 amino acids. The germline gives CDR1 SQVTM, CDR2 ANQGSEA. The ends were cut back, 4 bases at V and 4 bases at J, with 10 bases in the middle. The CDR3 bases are TGCAGCGTTGGGGGGGCCCCCTATGGCTACACCTTC. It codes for CSVGGAPYGYTF.

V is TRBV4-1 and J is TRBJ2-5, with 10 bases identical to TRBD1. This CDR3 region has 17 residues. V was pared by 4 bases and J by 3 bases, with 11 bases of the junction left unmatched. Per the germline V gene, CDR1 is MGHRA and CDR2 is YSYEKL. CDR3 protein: CASSRTPRGQGKETQYF. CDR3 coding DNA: TGCGCCAGCAGCCGAACACCCAGGGGACAGGGGAAAGAGACCCAGTACTTC.

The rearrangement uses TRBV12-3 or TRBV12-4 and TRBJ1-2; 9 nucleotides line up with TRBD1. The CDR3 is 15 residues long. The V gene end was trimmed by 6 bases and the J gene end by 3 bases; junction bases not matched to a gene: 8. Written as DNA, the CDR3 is TGTGCCAGCAGCCTTACAGGGGGCTTTGACTATGGCTACACCTTC. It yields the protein CASSLTGGFDYGYTF.

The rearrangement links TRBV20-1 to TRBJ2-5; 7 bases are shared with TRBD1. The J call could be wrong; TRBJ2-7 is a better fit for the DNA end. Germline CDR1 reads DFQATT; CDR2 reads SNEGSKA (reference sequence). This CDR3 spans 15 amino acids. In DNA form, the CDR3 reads TGCAGTGCCTACCTGACAGGGAACATAGGAGCCGAGCAGTACTTC. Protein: CSAYLTGNIGAEQYF.

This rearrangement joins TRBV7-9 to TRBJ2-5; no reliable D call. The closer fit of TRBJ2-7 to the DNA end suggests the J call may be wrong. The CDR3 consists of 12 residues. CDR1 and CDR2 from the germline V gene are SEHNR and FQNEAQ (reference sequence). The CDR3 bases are TGTGCCAGCAGCTTAGCGCCGCACGAGCAGTACTTC. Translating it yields CASSLAPHEQYF.

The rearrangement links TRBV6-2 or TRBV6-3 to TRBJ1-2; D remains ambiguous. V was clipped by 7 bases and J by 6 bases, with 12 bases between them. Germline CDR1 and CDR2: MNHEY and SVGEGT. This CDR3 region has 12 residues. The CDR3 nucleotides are TGTGCCAGCACGGATTGGGTCGATGGCTACACCTTC. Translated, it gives CASTDWVDGYTF.